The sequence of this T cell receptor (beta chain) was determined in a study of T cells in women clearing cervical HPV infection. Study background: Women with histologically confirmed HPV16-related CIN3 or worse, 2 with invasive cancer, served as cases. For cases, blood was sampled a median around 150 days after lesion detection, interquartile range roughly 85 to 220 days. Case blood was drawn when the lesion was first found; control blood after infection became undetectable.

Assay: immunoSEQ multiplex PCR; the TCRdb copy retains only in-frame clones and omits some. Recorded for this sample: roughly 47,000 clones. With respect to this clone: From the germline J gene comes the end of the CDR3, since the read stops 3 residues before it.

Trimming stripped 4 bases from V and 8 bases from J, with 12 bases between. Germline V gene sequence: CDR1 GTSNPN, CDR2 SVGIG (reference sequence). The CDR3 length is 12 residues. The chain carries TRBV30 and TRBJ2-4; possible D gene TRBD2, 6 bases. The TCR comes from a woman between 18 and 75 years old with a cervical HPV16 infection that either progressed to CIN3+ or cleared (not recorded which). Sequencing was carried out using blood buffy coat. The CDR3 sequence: CAWKTSGHIQYF. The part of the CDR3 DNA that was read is TGTGCCTGGAAGACTAGTGGACACATT.